This TCR beta chain was observed in a study of T cell changes during pregnancy in multiple sclerosis. V was pared by 3 bases and J by 1 base, with 22 bases between. CDR1 is MNHEY, CDR2 SMNVEV, per germline (reference sequence). The CDR3 covers 19 residues. Only in-frame clones appear in the TCRdb table, and some are missing; sequencing was by immunoSEQ multiplex PCR. This sample has 90,000 to 120,000 clones; 85% to 95% occur once, and the top ten carry less than 0.85%. The source of this sequence is a female donor in good health, enrolled as a control in a pregnancy study. This chain connects TRBV27 to TRBJ1-5; D is perhaps TRBD1 (6 bases). The source was peripheral blood, collected in the third trimester of pregnancy. CDR3 sequence: CASSFPPDRRDRSNQPQHF. CDR3 bases: TGTGCCAGCAGTTTCCCCCCGGACAGACGGGACCGAAGCAATCAGCCCCAGCATTTT.